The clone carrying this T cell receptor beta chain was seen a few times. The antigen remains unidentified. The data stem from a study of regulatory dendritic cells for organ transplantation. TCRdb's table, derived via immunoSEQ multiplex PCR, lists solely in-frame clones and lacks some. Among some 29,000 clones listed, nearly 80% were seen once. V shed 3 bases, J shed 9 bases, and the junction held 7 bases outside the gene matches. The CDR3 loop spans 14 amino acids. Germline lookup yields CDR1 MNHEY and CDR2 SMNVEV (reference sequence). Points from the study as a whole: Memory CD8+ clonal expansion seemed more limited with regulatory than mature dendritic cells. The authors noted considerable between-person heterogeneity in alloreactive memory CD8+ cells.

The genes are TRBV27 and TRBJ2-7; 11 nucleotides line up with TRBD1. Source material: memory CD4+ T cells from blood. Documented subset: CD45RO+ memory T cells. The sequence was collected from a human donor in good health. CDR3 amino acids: CASSLDRGRRGQYF. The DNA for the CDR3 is TGTGCCAGCAGTTTGGACAGGGGGCGGAGAGGGCAGTACTTC.